This record looks at one T cell receptor (beta chain) sequence and its context. No antigen is known for it. The data derive from a study of CD8 T cells in ankylosing spondylitis. Study observations and caveats: In reactive arthritis synovial fluid and blood, some motif variants had been reported before.

The CDR3 is 14 amino acids. With 2 bases clipped from V and 14 bases from J, the junction kept 10 bases outside the gene matches. Germline V gene lookup returns CDR1 DFQATT and CDR2 SNEGSKA (reference sequence). In making TCR beta libraries, quantitative 5'-RACE with molecular barcodes was used. TCRdb ran MiXCR on the 5' RACE reads and lists one entry per CDR3 protein. This sample yields around 100,000 distinct CDR3 sequences, of which 24% are seen a single time; over 9% belongs to the top ten. The TCR comes from a male donor with ankylosing spondylitis. Sequencing was done on a sample of synovial fluid, either unsorted or a sorted T cell fraction (not recorded which). The chain employs TRBV20-1 and TRBJ1-6; 9 positions agree with TRBD1. CDR3 nucleotides: TGCAGTGCTAGACTGGACAGGGGCCCTTGGGCCCTCCACTTT. Translated: CSARLDRGPWALHF.